The clone carrying this T cell receptor (beta chain) was found many times. Its target is unknown. The data derive from a study of T cell repertoires in cytomegalovirus infection. Study-wide background: Public TCR beta signatures marked donors with CMV infection and the matching HLA.

In TCRdb, the reads were re-called with MiXCR into one record per CDR3 protein. The sample contains over 100,000 distinct CDR3 sequences, about a tenth of which appear only once. Regarding the study as a whole: In two of eight donors, the top clonotype was HLA-C-restricted CMV-specific.

This receptor was identified in a human donor in good health (CMV status not recorded). Some clones in this sample may be carry-over from other donors' samples. Sequenced sample: PBMCs, sequenced either directly or after in vitro stimulation (not recorded which).

CDR3 nucleotides: TGCAGCGTTACTAGTTCCTCCTACGAGCAGTACTTC. The encoded protein is CSVTSSSYEQYF. This chain links TRBV29-1 with TRBJ2-7; perhaps TRBD2 as D (5 bases). The CDR3 is 12 amino acids. Trimming cost V 5 bases and J 0 bases, with 8 bases left between them. Looked up from germline, CDR1 is SQVTM and CDR2 is ANQGSEA.